The 4 T cell receptor beta chains presented below share a single source sample, sequenced in a study of PD-1 blockade in classical Hodgkin lymphoma. The time point: cycle 4 day 1 (C4D1), after more than five weeks of nivolumab. The patients all showed relapse after autologous stem cell transplantation, while their brentuximab vedotin exposure varied. The assay was immunoSEQ multiplex PCR, and TCRdb's table has in-frame clones only and misses some. The sample includes around 21,000 clones, roughly 77% of them seen just once. Sample: peripheral blood mononuclear cells (PBMCs), taken before the fourth cycle of nivolumab. Receptors originate from a human donor with classical Hodgkin lymphoma.

This clone was seen a handful of times. The chain is built from TRBV19 and TRBJ1-1; a weak D match, TRBD1 (6 bases). The CDR3 has 12 residues. From germline, CDR1 is LNHDA and CDR2 SQIVND (reference sequence). V was trimmed by 4 bases and J by 10 bases, leaving 13 bases between them. CDR3 DNA sequence: TGTGCCAGTAGTACCCTACAGGGTCGAGCTTTCTTT. The encoded protein is CASSTLQGRAFF.

CDR3 sequence: CASSQGTGSGANVLTF. In DNA form, the CDR3 reads TGCGCCAGCAGCCAAGGTACAGGGTCCGGGGCCAACGTCCTGACTTTC. The chain combines TRBV4-3 with TRBJ2-6; D may be TRBD1 (6 bases). Germline CDR1 reads LGHNA; CDR2 reads YSLEER. This CDR3 comprises 16 residues. Between the trimmed V and J ends, which lost 1 base and 4 bases, there was a span of 11 bases.

The rearrangement links TRBV7-9 to TRBJ2-3, with D perhaps being TRBD1 or TRBD2 (5 bases each). Trimming took 4 bases from V and 7 from J, leaving 12 bases between them. This CDR3 has 13 residues. Germline CDR1 is SEHNR and CDR2 is FQNEAQ (reference sequence). The CDR3 spells CASSSSGGHTQYF. The CDR3 bases are TGTGCCAGCAGCTCAAGTGGGGGACATACGCAGTATTTT.

The chain has TRBV30 and TRBJ1-2, with D unclear. V dropped 0 bases and J dropped 9 bases, with 17 bases sitting between them. The CDR3 consists of 14 residues. Germline V CDR1 and CDR2: GTSNPN, SVGIG (reference sequence). CDR3 region: CAWSVRPGGVSYTF. For the CDR3, the DNA is TGTGCCTGGAGTGTAAGACCCGGCGGGGTCAGCTACACCTTC.